These 25 T cell receptor beta chains share one sample of origin, sequenced in a study of cytomegalovirus exposure and HLA in healthy donors. A multiplex PCR was run with 60 Vbeta primers and 13 Jbeta primers. Sequencing was performed with immunoSEQ multiplex PCR; in TCRdb, only in-frame clones are kept and a portion is missing. The sample holds 150,000 to 200,000 clones, 70% to 90% seen once. The sample comprised PBMCs. Source of these receptors: a woman in her late teens or twenties in good health and CMV-seropositive.

The rearrangement joins TRBV5-6 to TRBJ2-5; 13 bases match TRBD2. Germline values: CDR1 SGHDT, CDR2 YYEEEE. V shed 0 bases, J shed 2 bases, and the junction held 4 bases outside the gene matches. The length of the CDR3 is 17 residues. CDR3 DNA sequence: TGTGCCAGCAGCTTGGTTGTGGGACTAGCGGGACAAGAGACCCAGTACTTC. It translates to CASSLVVGLAGQETQYF.

In its sample, this clone was seen a few times. This sequence joins TRBV19 and TRBJ1-4, with 7 bases that match TRBD1. Germline V gives CDR1 LNHDA, CDR2 SQIVND (reference sequence). J gave up 7 bases and V 6 bases, and 8 bases lay outside the gene matches. This CDR3 spans 14 amino acids. In nucleotides, the CDR3 is TGTGCCAGTAGGAGACAGGGTCTCGGTGAAAAACTGTTTTTT. Residues: CASRRQGLGEKLFF.

The V and J genes are TRBV1 and TRBJ1-2. TRBV1 is deemed a pseudogene. CDR3 length: 11 amino acids. The CDR3 spells CTSKASPHYTF. CDR3 in DNA: TGCACCAGCAAAGCCTCACCCCACTACACCTTC.

The genes are TRBV27 and TRBJ1-1; D is possibly TRBD1 (5 bases). CDR1 is MNHEY and CDR2 is SMNVEV in the germline V gene (reference sequence). The CDR3 loop spans 13 amino acids. V shed 0 bases and J shed 6 bases, with 8 bases lying between them. CDR3 sequence (DNA): TGTGCCAGCAGTTTATCAGGGGCCGCTGAAGCTTTCTTT. This gives the protein CASSLSGAAEAFF.

This clone was picked up one time. This chain joins TRBV5-1 and TRBJ2-7; 9 bases are shared with TRBD1. CDR1 is SGHRS, CDR2 YFSETQ, per germline. Trimming at V came to 0 bases and at J to 6 bases, leaving 4 bases not matched to a gene. This CDR3 contains 14 residues. CDR3: CASSLVGTGSEQYF. The CDR3 DNA follows: TGCGCCAGCAGCTTGGTCGGGACAGGGAGCGAGCAGTACTTC.

The rearrangement links TRBV7-3 to TRBJ2-1; 14 bases map to TRBD2. This CDR3 is built from 18 residues. V lost 5 bases and J lost 0; bases outside the gene matches: 6. The V gene's germline CDR1 is SGHTA and CDR2 FQGTGA. The CDR3 nucleotides read TGTGCCAGCAGCAGGGGACTAGCGGGGGCAAGCTCCTACAATGAGCAGTTCTTC. Protein product: CASSRGLAGASSYNEQFF.

V is TRBV5-4 and J is TRBJ2-1, with a tentative D call TRBD1 (6 bases). Germline loops: CDR1 SGHNT, CDR2 YYREEE (reference sequence). Trimming pared 0 bases from V and 2 bases from J, leaving 9 bases between. The CDR3 spans 15 residues. Written as DNA, the CDR3 is TGTGCCAGCAGCTTGGGGACAGTCCCCTACAATGAGCAGTTCTTC. It yields the protein CASSLGTVPYNEQFF.

Concerning this clone: In the same sample, other DNA sequences code for this CDR3. This chain connects TRBV6-1 to TRBJ1-6; TRBD1 aligns across 9 bases. Germline assignment: CDR1 MNHNS and CDR2 SASEGT. CDR3 length: 16 amino acids. The V gene end was trimmed by 4 bases and the J gene end by 0 bases; junction bases not matched to a gene: 1. The DNA for the CDR3 is TGTGCCAGCAGTGGGGACAGGGACTCCTATAATTCACCCCTCCACTTT. Protein product: CASSGDRDSYNSPLHF.

The CDR3 DNA reads TGTGCCAGCAGTTTAGACTGGACAGGTTACAATGAGCAGTTCTTC. Protein product: CASSLDWTGYNEQFF. V and J are TRBV27 and TRBJ2-1; 7 bases match TRBD1. The germline CDR1 and CDR2 sequences are MNHEY and SMNVEV (reference sequence). J gave up 4 bases and V 2 bases, and 5 bases lay outside the gene matches. This CDR3 is built from 15 residues.

Points on this clone: Other DNA sequences of this sample code for an identical CDR3. This chain uses TRBV27 with TRBJ1-2; D ambiguous. The V end lost 3 bases, the J end lost 4 bases, and 9 bases lay between the germline ends. The CDR3 is made up of 13 amino acids. Germline-derived CDR1 and CDR2 are MNHEY and SMNVEV (reference sequence). The CDR3 DNA reads as TGTGCCAGCAGTTTGAGTGGTGGCTATGGCTACACCTTC. Protein sequence: CASSLSGGYGYTF.

The rearrangement joins TRBV28 to TRBJ2-1, with D possibly being TRBD2 (7 bases). The V gene lost 7 bases and the J gene lost 2 bases, with 15 bases spanning the gap. There are 15 residues in the CDR3. The V gene's germline CDR1 is MDHEN and CDR2 SYDVKM. The CDR3: CASTLLGGPYNEQFF. CDR3 nucleotides: TGTGCCAGCACTCTATTGGGGGGGCCCTACAATGAGCAGTTCTTC.

The chain couples TRBV28 to TRBJ2-1; D perhaps matches TRBD1 (5 bases). This CDR3 contains 18 residues. Trimming cost V 2 bases and J 6 bases, with 23 bases left between them. Looked up from germline, CDR1 is MDHEN and CDR2 is SYDVKM. CDR3 residues: CASSLNRLRVKNINEQFF. The CDR3 DNA reads as TGTGCCAGCAGTTTAAACAGGCTACGTGTTAAAAATATCAATGAGCAGTTCTTC.

The chain combines TRBV6-6 with TRBJ2-3, with TRBD1 identical over 7 bases. The CDR3 is 15 residues long. Trimming at V came to 6 bases and at J to 4 bases, leaving 10 bases not matched to a gene. CDR1 is MNHNY, CDR2 SVGAGI, per germline (reference sequence). Written as DNA, the CDR3 is TGTGCCAGCAGAAATCGACAGGGTGGATCAGATACGCAGTATTTT. Encoded protein: CASRNRQGGSDTQYF.

CDR3 bases: TGTGCCAGCAGCGTAGTGGAGCGGGGGGGATCTGAGCAGTTCTTC. Translating gives CASSVVERGGSEQFF. The chain uses TRBV9 and TRBJ2-1, with TRBD2 identical over 10 bases. V gave up 0 bases and J gave up 9 bases; unmatched junction bases: 6. CDR1 and CDR2 (germline): SGDLS, YYNGEE. The CDR3 extends over 15 amino acids.

About this clone: Mismatch with germline at one junction end may stem from a read error. CDR3 loop: CASSDLRPGLEDF. Here the CDR3 DNA reads TGTGCCAGCAGTGATTTACGACCGGGACTTGAGGACTTC. The chain couples TRBV2 to TRBJ2-7, with D possibly being TRBD2 (6 bases). Germline V gene data show CDR1 as SNHLY and CDR2 as FYNNEI. This CDR3 has 13 residues.

This rearrangement joins TRBV6-6 to TRBJ1-1, with a weak D call TRBD1 (5 bases). The V gene lost 6 bases and the J gene lost 2 bases, with 13 bases spanning the gap. The V gene's germline CDR1 is MNHNY and CDR2 SVGAGI (reference sequence). The CDR3 is made up of 14 amino acids. The CDR3 DNA reads TGTGCCAGCAGGGAGGGGACGGTCAACACTGAAGCTTTCTTT. Its protein is CASREGTVNTEAFF.

V gene TRBV10-2 combines with J gene TRBJ2-7; 11 nucleotides agree with TRBD2. V dropped 4 bases and J dropped 4; count of bases not matched to a gene: 3. This CDR3 contains 14 residues. Germline V CDR1 and CDR2: WSHSY, SAAADI. The CDR3: CASSAGTSGYEQYF. The DNA of the CDR3 is TGCGCCAGCAGTGCCGGGACTAGCGGTTACGAGCAGTACTTC.

A note on this clone: A read error may produce the germline difference seen at one junction end. V gene TRBV4-1 combines with J gene TRBJ2-2, with no clear D. The V gene's germline CDR1 is MGHRA and CDR2 YSYEKL. The CDR3 extends over 15 amino acids. Written as DNA, the CDR3 is TGTGCCAGCAGCCATACTGCAGGTGGCACCGGGGAGCTGTTTTTT. It specifies CASSHTAGGTGELFF.

V is TRBV2 and J is TRBJ2-1, with D possibly TRBD2 on 5 matching bases. Trimming pared 3 bases from V and 0 bases from J, leaving 12 bases between. The CDR3 is 16 amino acids. Per the germline V gene, CDR1 is SNHLY and CDR2 is FYNNEI. The CDR3 sequence is CASSEEAVSSYNEQFF. DNA of the CDR3: TGTGCCAGCAGTGAGGAAGCGGTGAGCTCCTACAATGAGCAGTTCTTC. The whole variable domain, filled in from reference TRBV2 and TRBJ2-1, reads EPEVTQTPSHQVTQMGQEVILRCVPISNHLYFYWYRQILGQKVEFLVSFYNNEISEKSEIFDDQFSVERPDGSNFTLKIRSTKLEDSAMYFCASSEEAVSSYNEQFFGPGTRLTVL.

This chain connects TRBV5-8 to TRBJ2-5; TRBD1 aligns across 8 bases. CDR1 and CDR2 (germline): SGHTS, YDEGEE. The CDR3 totals 13 residues. V trimming: 10 bases; J trimming: 2 bases; junction bases outside the gene matches: 7. CDR3 in amino acids: CAVTGGMQETQYF. The CDR3 DNA sequence: TGTGCCGTTACAGGGGGGATGCAAGAGACCCAGTACTTC.

The chain recombines TRBV15 with TRBJ2-2; D perhaps matches TRBD1 (5 bases). The ends were cut back, 6 bases at V and 5 bases at J, with 7 bases in the middle. CDR1 is LNHNV and CDR2 is YYDKDF in the germline V gene (reference sequence). CDR3 length equals 12 residues. This CDR3 reads CATSRQTGELFF. The CDR3 nucleotides are TGTGCCACCAGTAGACAGACCGGGGAGCTGTTTTTT.

The chain combines TRBV5-1 with TRBJ1-2; 10 bases fit TRBD1. The CDR3 runs to 14 residues. In germline, CDR1 is SGHRS, CDR2 YFSETQ. The V gene end was trimmed by 5 bases and the J gene end by 10 bases; junction bases not matched to a gene: 11. The CDR3 spells CASSSGQGGSDYTF. The CDR3 nucleotides are TGCGCCAGCAGTTCTGGACAGGGGGGCTCTGACTACACCTTC.

The chain carries TRBV7-2 and TRBJ2-1; the D gene is possibly TRBD2 (6 bases). Germline V CDR1 and CDR2: SGHTA, FQGNSA. The V gene lost 5 bases and the J gene lost 9 bases, with 20 bases spanning the gap. This CDR3 contains 15 residues. The CDR3 protein is CASSPSGLAGGEQFF. The CDR3 DNA is TGTGCCAGCAGCCCCTCGGGACTCGCCGGGGGTGAGCAGTTCTTC.

The chain employs TRBV4-1 and TRBJ2-2; 9 nucleotides agree with TRBD2. This CDR3 contains 17 residues. Per germline, CDR1 MGHRA and CDR2 YSYEKL. V dropped 3 bases and J dropped 8; count of bases not matched to a gene: 13. The CDR3 loop is CASSQSVVSSGTGELFF. As DNA, the CDR3 is TGCGCCAGCAGCCAGTCGGTTGTGTCTAGCGGGACTGGGGAGCTGTTTTTT.

The rearrangement uses TRBV5-1 and TRBJ2-1, with D possibly matching TRBD1 (5 bases). The CDR3 has 15 residues. In germline, CDR1 is SGHRS, CDR2 YFSETQ. V dropped 0 bases and J dropped 0 bases, with 7 bases sitting between them. The CDR3 sequence: CASSLDQGSYNEQFF. In DNA form, the CDR3 reads TGCGCCAGCAGCTTGGATCAGGGCTCCTACAATGAGCAGTTCTTC.